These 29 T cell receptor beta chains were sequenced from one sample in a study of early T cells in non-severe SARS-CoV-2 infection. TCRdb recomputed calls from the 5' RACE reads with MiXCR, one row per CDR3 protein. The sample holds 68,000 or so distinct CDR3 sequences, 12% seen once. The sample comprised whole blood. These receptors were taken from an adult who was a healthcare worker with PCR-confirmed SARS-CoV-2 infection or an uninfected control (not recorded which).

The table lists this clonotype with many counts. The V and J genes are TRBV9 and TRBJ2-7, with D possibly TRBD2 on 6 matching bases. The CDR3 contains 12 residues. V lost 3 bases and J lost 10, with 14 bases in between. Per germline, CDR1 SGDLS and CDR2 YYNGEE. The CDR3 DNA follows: TGTGCCAGCAGCGCCGTCGGGAGCGACCAGTACTTC. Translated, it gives CASSAVGSDQYF.

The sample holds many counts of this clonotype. The CDR3 loop is CASSQDRGPRNTGELFF. The CDR3 nucleotides are TGTGCCAGCAGCCAAGATCGGGGGCCCCGGAACACCGGGGAGCTGTTTTTT. The chain joins TRBV3-1 to TRBJ2-2; TRBD1 or TRBD2 may be the D gene (6 bases each). V lost 0 bases, J lost 1 base, and 12 bases lay in between. The length of the CDR3 is 17 residues. The germline V gene has CDR1 LGHDT and CDR2 YNNKEL (reference sequence).

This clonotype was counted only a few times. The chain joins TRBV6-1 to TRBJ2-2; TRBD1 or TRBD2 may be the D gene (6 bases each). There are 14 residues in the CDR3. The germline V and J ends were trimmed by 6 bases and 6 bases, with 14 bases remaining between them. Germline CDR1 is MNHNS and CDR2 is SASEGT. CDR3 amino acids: CASSFVRGPGELFF. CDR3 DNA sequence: TGTGCCAGCAGCTTTGTCCGGGGGCCCGGGGAGCTGTTTTTT.

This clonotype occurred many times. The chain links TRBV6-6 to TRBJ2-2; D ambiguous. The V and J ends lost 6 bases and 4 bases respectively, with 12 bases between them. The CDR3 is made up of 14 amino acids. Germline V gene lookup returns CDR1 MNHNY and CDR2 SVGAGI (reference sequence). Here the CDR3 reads CASSQSAITGELFF. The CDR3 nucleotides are TGTGCCAGCAGCCAATCGGCTATCACCGGGGAGCTGTTTTTT.

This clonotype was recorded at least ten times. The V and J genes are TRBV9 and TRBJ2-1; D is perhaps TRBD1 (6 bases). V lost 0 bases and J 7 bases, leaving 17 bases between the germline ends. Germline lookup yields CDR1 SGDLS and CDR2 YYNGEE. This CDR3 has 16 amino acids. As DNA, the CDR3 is TGTGCCAGCAGCGTAGGCAGGGGTAGCACTTTGAATGAGCAGTTCTTC. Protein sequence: CASSVGRGSTLNEQFF.

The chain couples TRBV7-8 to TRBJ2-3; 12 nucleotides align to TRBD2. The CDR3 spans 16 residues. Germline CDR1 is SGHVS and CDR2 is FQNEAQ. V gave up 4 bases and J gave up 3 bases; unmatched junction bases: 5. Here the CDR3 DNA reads TGTGCCAGCAGCTGGACGACTAGCGGGGGAACAGATACGCAGTATTTT. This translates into CASSWTTSGGTDTQYF.

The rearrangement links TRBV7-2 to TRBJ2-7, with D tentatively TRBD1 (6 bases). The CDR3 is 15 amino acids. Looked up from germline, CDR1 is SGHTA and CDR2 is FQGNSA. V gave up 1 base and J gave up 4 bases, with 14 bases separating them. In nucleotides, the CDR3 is TGTGCCAGCAGCTTAGAGGGGGTTAACCTTTACGAGCAGTACTTC. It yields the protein CASSLEGVNLYEQYF.

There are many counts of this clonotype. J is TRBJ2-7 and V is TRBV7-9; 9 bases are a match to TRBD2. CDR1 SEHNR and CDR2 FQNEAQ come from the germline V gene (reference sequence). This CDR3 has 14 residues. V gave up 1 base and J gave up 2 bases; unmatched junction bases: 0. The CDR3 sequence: CASSLGTSAYEQYF. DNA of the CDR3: TGTGCCAGCAGCTTAGGGACTAGCGCCTACGAGCAGTACTTC. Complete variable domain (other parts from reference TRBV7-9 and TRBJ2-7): DTGVSQNPRHKITKRGQNVTFRCDPISEHNRLYWYRQTLGQGPEFLTYFQNEAQLEKSRLLSDRFSAERPKGSFSTLEIQRTEQGDSAMYLCASSLGTSAYEQYFGPGTRLTVT.

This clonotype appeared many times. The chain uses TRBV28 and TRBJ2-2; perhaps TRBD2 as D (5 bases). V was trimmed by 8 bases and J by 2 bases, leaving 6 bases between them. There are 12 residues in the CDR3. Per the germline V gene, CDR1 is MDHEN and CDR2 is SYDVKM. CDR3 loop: CASEGNTGELFF. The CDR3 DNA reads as TGTGCCAGCGAGGGTAACACCGGGGAGCTGTTTTTT. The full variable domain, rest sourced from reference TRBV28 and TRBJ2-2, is DVKVTQSSRYLVKRTGEKVFLECVQDMDHENMFWYRQDPGLGLRLIYFSYDVKMKEKGDIPEGYSVSREKKERFSLILESASTNQTSMYLCASEGNTGELFFGEGSRLTVL.

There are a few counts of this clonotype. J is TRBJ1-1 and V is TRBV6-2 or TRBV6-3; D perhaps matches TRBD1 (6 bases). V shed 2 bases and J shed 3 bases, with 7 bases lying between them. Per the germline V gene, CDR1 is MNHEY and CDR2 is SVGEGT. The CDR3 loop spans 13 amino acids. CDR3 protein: CASSYRQDTEAFF. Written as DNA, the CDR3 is TGTGCCAGCAGTTACCGACAGGACACTGAAGCTTTCTTT.

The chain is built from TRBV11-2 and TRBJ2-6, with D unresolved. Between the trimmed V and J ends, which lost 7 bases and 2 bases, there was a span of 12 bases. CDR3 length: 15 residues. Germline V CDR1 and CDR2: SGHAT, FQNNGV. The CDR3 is CASNDRATGANVLTF. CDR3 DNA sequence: TGTGCCAGCAACGATCGAGCAACTGGGGCCAACGTCCTGACTTTC.

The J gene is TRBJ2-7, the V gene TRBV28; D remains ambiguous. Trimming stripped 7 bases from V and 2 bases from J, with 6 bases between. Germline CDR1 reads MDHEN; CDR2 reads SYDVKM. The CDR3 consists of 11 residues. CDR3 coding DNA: TGTGCCAGCACGAGCACCTACGAGCAGTACTTC. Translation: CASTSTYEQYF.

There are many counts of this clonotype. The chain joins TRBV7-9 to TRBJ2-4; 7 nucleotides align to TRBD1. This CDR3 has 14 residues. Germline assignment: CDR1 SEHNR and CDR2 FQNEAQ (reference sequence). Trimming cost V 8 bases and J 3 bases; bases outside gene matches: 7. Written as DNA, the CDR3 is TGTGCCAGCGCTCGTGACAGGGTCAAAAACATTCAGTACTTC. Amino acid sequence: CASARDRVKNIQYF.

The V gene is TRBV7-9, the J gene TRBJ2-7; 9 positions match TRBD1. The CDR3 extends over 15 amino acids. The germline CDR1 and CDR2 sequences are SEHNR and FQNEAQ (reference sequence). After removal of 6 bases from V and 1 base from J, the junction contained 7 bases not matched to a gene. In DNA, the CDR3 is TGTGCCAGCAGATCCGACAGGGGGAAATCCTACGAGCAGTACTTC. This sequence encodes CASRSDRGKSYEQYF.

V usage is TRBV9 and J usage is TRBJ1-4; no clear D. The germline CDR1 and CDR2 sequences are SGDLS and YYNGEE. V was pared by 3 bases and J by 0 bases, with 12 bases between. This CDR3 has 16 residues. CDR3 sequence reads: CASSAIGDPTNEKLFF. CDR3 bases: TGTGCCAGCAGCGCAATTGGCGATCCAACTAATGAAAAACTGTTTTTT. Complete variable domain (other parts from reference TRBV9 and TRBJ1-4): DSGVTQTPKHLITATGQRVTLRCSPRSGDLSVYWYQQSLDQGLQFLIQYYNGEERAKGNILERFSAQQFPDLHSELNLSSLELGDSALYFCASSAIGDPTNEKLFFGSGTQLSVL.

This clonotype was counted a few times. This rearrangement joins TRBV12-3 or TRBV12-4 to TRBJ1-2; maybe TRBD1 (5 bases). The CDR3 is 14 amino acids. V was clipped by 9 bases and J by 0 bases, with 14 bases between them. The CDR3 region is CASSRGTPNYGYTF. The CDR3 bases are TGTGCCAGTTCTCGGGGGACTCCTAACTATGGCTACACCTTC.

This CDR3 is CASSSRGPYTEAFF. CDR3 coding DNA: TGTGCCAGCAGCTCCCGGGGACCTTACACTGAAGCTTTCTTT. The chain joins TRBV5-4 to TRBJ1-1; D is perhaps TRBD1 (5 bases). The CDR3 is 14 residues long. With 3 bases removed from V and 3 bases from J, the gap between germline ends came to 12 bases. Germline V gives CDR1 SGHNT, CDR2 YYREEE (reference sequence).

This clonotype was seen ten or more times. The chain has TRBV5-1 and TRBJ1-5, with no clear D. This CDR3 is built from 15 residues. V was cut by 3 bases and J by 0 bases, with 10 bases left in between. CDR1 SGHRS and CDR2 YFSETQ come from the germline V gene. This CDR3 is CASSSDGDSNQPQHF. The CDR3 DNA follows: TGCGCCAGCAGCTCGGACGGAGATAGCAATCAGCCCCAGCATTTT.

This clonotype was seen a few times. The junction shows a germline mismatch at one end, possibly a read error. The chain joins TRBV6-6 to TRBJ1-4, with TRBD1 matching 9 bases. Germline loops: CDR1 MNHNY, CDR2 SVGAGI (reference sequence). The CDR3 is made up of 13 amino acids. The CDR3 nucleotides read TGTGCCAGCAGTTACTCGAAGGGGGGACAGGGCCTTTTT. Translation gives CASSYSKGGQGLF.

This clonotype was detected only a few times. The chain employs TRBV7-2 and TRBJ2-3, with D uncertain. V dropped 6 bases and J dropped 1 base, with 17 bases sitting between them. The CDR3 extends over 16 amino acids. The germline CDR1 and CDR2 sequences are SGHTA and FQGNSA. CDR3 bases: TGTGCCAGCAGTCCGGCTCGGACGGCTCGCACAGATACGCAGTATTTT. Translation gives CASSPARTARTDTQYF.

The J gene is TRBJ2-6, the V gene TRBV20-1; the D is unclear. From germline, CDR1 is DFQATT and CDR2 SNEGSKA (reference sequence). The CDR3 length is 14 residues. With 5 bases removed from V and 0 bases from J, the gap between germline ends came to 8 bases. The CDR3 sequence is CSASFYSGANVLTF. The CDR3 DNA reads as TGCAGTGCTTCCTTTTACTCTGGGGCCAACGTCCTGACTTTC.

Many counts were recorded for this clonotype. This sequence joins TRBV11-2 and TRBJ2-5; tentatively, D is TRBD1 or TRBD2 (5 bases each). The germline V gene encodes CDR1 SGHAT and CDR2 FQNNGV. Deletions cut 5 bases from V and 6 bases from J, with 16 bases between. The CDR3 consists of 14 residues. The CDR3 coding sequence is TGTGCCAGCAGCCCGGGGACGAAAGTTCAGACCCAGTACTTC. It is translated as CASSPGTKVQTQYF.

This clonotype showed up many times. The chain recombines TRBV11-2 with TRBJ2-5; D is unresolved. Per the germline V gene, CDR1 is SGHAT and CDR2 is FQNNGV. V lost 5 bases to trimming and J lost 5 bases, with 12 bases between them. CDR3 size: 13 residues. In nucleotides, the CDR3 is TGTGCCAGCAGCCCCGGTTTCTTGGAGACCCAGTACTTC. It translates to CASSPGFLETQYF.

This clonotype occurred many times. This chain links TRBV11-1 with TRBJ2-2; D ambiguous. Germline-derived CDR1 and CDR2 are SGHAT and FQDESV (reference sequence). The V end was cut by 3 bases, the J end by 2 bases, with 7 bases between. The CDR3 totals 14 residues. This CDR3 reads CASSFGTNTGELFF. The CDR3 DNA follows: TGTGCCAGCAGCTTCGGCACCAACACCGGGGAGCTGTTTTTT.

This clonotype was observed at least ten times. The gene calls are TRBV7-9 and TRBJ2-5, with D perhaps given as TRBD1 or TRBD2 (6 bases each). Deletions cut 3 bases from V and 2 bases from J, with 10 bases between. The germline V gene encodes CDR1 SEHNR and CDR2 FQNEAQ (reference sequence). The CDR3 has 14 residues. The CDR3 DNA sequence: TGTGCCAGCAGCTTGAGGGGGGAACAAGAGACCCAGTACTTC. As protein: CASSLRGEQETQYF.

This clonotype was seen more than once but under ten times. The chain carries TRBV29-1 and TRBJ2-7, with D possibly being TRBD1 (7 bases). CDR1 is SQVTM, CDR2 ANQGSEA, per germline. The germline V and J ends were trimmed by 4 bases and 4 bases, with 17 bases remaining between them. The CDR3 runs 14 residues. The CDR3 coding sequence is TGCAGCGTTGGACAGGGCCTAGGGGGGTACGAGCAGTACTTC. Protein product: CSVGQGLGGYEQYF.

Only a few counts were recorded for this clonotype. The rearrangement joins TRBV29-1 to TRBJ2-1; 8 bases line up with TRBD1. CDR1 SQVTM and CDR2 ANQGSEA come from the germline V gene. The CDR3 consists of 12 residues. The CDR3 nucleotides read TGCAACGGACAGGGCTTTGGGAATGAGCAGTTCTTC. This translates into CNGQGFGNEQFF.

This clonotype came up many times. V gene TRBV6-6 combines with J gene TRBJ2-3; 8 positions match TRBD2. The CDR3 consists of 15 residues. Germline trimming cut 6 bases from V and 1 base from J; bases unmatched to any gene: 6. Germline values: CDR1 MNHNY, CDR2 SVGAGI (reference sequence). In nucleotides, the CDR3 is TGTGCCAGCAGACCGGGGGGGCGTGGCACAGATACGCAGTATTTT. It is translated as CASRPGGRGTDTQYF.

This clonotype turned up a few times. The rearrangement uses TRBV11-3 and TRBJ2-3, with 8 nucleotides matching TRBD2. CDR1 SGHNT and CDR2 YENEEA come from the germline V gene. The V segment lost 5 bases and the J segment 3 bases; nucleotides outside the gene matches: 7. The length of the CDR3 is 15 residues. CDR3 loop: CASSSTGGVTDTQYF. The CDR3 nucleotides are TGTGCCAGCAGCAGCACGGGGGGGGTGACAGATACGCAGTATTTT.